The entry that follows covers one TCR beta chain sequence. The sample belongs to a study of blood T cell repertoires in COVID-19. Profiling relied on immunoSEQ multiplex PCR, and the TCRdb table lists in-frame clones only, not all of them. The sample includes roughly 180,000 clones, roughly 80% of them seen just once. Trimming pared 2 bases from V and 5 bases from J, leaving 6 bases between. CDR3 size: 12 residues. Germline V gene data show CDR1 as SGHAT and CDR2 as FQNNGV. The chain links TRBV11-2 to TRBJ1-1; D unresolved. The sequence was obtained from a woman aged 25 to 39 with acute or convalescent COVID-19. Sequenced material: peripheral blood. Written as DNA, the CDR3 is TGTGCCAGCAGCTTACTTTTGACTGAAGCTTTCTTT. Amino acid sequence: CASSLLLTEAFF.